The T cell receptor (beta chain) described here comes from a study of T cell clones after liver transplantation (dated by TCRdb to about 2019). For context, the study as a whole: The samples were obtained from ITN030ST, a randomized trial that attempted immunosuppression withdrawal within 2 years after liver transplantation. Donor-reactive T cell clones were identified by TCRbeta sequencing following a pre-transplant mixed lymphocyte reaction and were subsequently tracked in post-transplant blood. As an antigen-independent comparator for donor-reactive sequences, third party-reactive TCRbeta sequences were also identified from pre-transplant MLRs. Three of the eight recipients were HCV-positive; the others were transplanted for non-autoimmune, non-viral indications. Until randomization at 12-24 months post-transplant, subjects were given standard immunosuppression, with no induction therapy. Tolerance was defined as complete immunosuppression withdrawal for at least one year with no rise in liver enzymes beyond twice the upper limit of normal. Blood samples were collected pre-transplant, pre-randomization before withdrawal, and post-randomization after either complete withdrawal or failed withdrawal. A cohort of 8 liver transplant recipients was studied, of whom 3 were classified as tolerant and 5 as non-tolerant.

Using immunoSEQ, frozen genomic DNA was subjected to high-throughput TCRbeta CDR3 sequencing, a process that included PCR amplification, mapping, bias correction and internal controls. The authors' analysis ran thus. Productive rearrangements were retained, and unique TCRbeta sequences were defined by the CDR3 nucleotide sequence together with the V and J gene. For a sequence to be called donor-reactive, it needed a frequency of at least 0.01% and at least 5-fold expansion in CFSE-low cells compared with unstimulated pre-transplant cells. Minimum frequency thresholds were set for each subject on the basis of the unstimulated sample with the lowest template count, so that a detection power of at least 90% was ensured. Repertoire turnover was measured by Jensen-Shannon divergence between the top 1000 TCRbeta sequences post- and pre-transplant. Changes in detection of donor-reactive sequences were tested with two-sided Fisher's exact tests. TCRdb provides this immuneACCESS table in a form limited to in-frame rearrangements. Some clones are lacking; in checked studies, under half of them reflect an unresolved V gene, and why the rest are absent is not known. That table gives V, J and clone size, and the DNA gave D and trimming. This sample is represented by 50,000 to 60,000 clones; 70% to 75% of them were singletons. The ten most abundant clones make up about 9.7% of the sample.

The CDR3 contains 15 residues, cysteine and phenylalanine counted. Only the CDR3 region is kept as DNA, spanning 45 bases read in frame from base 1. Based on the germline V gene (reference sequence), the CDR1 and CDR2 sequences are MNHEY and SMNVEV. V gives up 3 bases and J gives up 0 bases, and the segment between their germline ends measures 8 bases. The research as a whole found: Conclusions were preliminary, limited by small, heterogeneous patient numbers and non-standardized post-transplant time points. Donor-reactive sequences declined more than third party-reactive ones, suggesting partial antigen-specific deletion unrelated to withdrawal success. In two subjects, low numbers of available donor cells limited the measurable donor-reactive repertoire. Once repertoire turnover was taken into account, donor-reactive detection showed a significant reduction for CD4 in 7 of 8 subjects and for CD8 in 8 of 8. Without allograft tissue specimens, donor-reactive T cells may have migrated into the graft rather than being deleted. Circulating donor-reactive CD4 TCRbeta sequences fell significantly post-transplant in most of the 8 subjects, irrespective of tolerance or HCV status.

In regard to this clone: No antigen is known for it. Per-nucleotide qualities are absent, and no much larger clonotype sits a single base away.

Thawed unstimulated PBMCs were stained for CD3, CD4 and CD8 and FACS-sorted into CD3+CD4+ and CD3+CD8+ populations. All 8 studied subjects were randomized to withdrawal of immunosuppression. The Qiagen DNeasy Blood and Tissue Kit was used for isolation of genomic DNA. This sequence originates from a human patient who received a liver transplant. Because of the transplant, the T cells may be the graft donor's rather than the patient's own. This specimen was CD4+ T cells from blood, taken at the 22-month timepoint. The chain couples TRBV27 to TRBJ1-4, and TRBD1 may be the D gene, going by 5 matching bases. The base sequence is TGTGCCAGCAGTTTGGGGGTTGCAACTAATGAAAAACTGTTTTTT. The encoded protein is CASSLGVATNEKLFF.